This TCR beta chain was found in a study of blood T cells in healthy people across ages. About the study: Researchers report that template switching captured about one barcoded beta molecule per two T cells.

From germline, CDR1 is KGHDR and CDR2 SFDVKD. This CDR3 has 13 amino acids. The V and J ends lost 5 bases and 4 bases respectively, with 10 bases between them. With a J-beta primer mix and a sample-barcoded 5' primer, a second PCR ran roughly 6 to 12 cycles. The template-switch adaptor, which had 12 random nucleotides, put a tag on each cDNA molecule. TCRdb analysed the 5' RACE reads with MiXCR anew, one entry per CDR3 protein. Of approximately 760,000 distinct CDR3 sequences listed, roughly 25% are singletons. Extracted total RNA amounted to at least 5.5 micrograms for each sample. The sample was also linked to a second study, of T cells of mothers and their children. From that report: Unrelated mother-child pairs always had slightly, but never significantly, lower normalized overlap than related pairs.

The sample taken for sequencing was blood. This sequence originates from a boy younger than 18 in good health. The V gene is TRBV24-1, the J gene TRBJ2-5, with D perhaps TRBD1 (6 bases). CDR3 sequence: CATSGTVGETQYF. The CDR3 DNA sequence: TGTGCCACCAGTGGGACAGTTGGAGAGACCCAGTACTTC.